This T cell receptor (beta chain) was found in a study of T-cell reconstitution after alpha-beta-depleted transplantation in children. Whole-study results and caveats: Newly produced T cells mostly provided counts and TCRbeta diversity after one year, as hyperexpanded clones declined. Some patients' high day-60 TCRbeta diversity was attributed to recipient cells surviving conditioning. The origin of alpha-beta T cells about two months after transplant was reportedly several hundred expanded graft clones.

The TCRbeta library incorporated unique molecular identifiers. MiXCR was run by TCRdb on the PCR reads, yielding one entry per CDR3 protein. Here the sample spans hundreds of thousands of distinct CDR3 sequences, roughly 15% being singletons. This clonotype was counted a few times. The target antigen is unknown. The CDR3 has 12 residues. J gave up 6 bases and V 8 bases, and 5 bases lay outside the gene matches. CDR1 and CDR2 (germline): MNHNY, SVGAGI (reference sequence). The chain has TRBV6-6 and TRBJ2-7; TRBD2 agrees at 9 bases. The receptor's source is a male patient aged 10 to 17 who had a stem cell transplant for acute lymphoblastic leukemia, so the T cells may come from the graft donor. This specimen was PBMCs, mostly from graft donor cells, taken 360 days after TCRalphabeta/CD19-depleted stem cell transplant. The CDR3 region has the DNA TGTGCCAGCGGGGAGCGGGAGGTCGAGCAGTACTTC. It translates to CASGEREVEQYF.